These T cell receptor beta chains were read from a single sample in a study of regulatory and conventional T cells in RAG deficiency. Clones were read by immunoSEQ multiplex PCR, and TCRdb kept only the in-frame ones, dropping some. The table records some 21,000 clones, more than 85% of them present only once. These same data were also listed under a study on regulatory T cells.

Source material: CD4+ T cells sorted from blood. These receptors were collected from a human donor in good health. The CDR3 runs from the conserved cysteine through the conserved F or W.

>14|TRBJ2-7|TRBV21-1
CASSTHREGYEQYF
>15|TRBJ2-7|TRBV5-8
CASSRFEQWGNEQYF
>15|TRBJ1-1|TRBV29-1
CSVGGISGVNTEAFF
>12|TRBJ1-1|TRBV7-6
CASSRDGFEAFF
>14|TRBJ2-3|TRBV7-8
CASSPRGAEDTQYF
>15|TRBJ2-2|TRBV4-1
CASSRNTGISGELFF
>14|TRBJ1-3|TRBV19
CASSISDSGNTIYF
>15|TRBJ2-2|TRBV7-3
CASSSSPLGRGELFF
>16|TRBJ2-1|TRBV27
CASSLSASGSYNEQFF
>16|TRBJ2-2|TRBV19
CASSSAGPGNTGELFF
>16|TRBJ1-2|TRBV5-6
CASRPDRDRGGYGYTF
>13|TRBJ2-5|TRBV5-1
CASSLGTEGTQYF
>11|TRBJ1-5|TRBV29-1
CSVGGDQPQHF
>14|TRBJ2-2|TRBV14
CASSPVGRTGELFF
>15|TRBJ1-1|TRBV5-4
CASSPAGRMNTEAFF
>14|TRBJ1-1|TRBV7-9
CASSVTGGAREAFF
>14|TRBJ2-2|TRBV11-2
CASSPGGNTGELFF
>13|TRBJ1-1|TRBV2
CASSASVTTEAFF
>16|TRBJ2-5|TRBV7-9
CASSLRFGTGGETQYF
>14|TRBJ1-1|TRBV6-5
CASSPQGRRTEAFF
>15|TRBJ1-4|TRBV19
CASSLSGSLNEKLFF
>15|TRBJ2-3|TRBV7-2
CASSPLGHSTDTQYF
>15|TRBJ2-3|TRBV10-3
CATGSRQGASDTQYF
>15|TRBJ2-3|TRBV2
CASSEMSQATDTQYF
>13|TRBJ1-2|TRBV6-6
CASSTGTVYGYTF
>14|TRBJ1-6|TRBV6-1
CASSETNGNSPLHF